This T cell receptor beta chain comes out of a study of cytomegalovirus exposure and HLA in healthy donors. This clone showed up just a few times. Its specificity is unknown. Study conclusions and caveats: Judged likely to be a sequencing artifact was a cluster of highly shared sequence variants. Earlier analysis yielded a pattern in which most TCR beta V segments were productive about 90% or about 30% of the time. With DRB1 most and HLA-C fewest, TCR association rates differed between HLA loci in a later analysis.

The primer mix had 60 Vbeta and 13 Jbeta primers. Repertoires were generated with immunoSEQ multiplex PCR, while TCRdb's copy carries only in-frame clones and drops some. There are 150,000 to 180,000 clones in the sample; around 74% occur only once, and roughly 2.8% lies in the top ten. Germline CDR1 and CDR2: SGHNT and YYREEE (reference sequence). The CDR3 has 19 residues. V gave up 0 bases and J gave up 2 bases; unmatched junction bases: 6. The TCR originated in a man aged 18-30 years in good health and CMV-seronegative. This chain connects TRBV5-4 to TRBJ2-6; TRBD1 matches 12 bases. Sequenced: PBMCs. In DNA form, the CDR3 reads TGTGCCAGCAGCTTGGGGGACAGGGGGCGCGGTGCTGGGGCCAACGTCCTGACTTTC. This codes for CASSLGDRGRGAGANVLTF.